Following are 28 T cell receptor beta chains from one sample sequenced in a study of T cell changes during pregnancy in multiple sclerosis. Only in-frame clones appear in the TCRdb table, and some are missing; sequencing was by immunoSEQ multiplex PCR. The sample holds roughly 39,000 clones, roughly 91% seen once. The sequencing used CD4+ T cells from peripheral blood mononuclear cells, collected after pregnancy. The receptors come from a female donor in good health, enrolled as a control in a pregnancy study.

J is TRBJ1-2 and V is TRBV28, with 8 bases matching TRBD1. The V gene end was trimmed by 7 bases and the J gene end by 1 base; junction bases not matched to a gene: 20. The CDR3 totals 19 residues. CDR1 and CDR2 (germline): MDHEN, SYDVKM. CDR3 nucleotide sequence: TGTGCCAGCACTTCGACCGGGACAGGTCTGAGGGGATTTAACTATGGCTACACCTTC. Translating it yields CASTSTGTGLRGFNYGYTF.

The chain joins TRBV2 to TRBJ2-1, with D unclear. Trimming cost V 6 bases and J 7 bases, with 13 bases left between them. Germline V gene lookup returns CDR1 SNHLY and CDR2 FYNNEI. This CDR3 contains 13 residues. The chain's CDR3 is CASSAMWRNEQFF. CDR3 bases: TGTGCCAGCAGCGCGATGTGGCGGAATGAGCAGTTCTTC.

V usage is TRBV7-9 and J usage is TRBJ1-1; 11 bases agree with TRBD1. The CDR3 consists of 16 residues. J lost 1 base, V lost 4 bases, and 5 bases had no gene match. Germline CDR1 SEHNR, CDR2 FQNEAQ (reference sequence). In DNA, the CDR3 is TGTGCCAGCAGCTCCGGACAGGGGGCTTCGAACACTGAAGCTTTCTTT. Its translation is CASSSGQGASNTEAFF.

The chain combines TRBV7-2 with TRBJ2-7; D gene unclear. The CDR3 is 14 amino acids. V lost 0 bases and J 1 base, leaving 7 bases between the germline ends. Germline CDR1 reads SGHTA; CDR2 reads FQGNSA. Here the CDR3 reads CASSLARLSYEQYF. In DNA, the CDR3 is TGTGCCAGCAGCTTAGCCAGGCTGTCCTACGAGCAGTACTTC.

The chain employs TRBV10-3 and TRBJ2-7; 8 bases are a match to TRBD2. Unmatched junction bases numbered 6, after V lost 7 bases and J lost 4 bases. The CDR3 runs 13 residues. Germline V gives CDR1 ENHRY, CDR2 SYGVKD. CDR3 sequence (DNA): TGTGCCATCAATGATAGCGGGATGTACGAGCAGTACTTC. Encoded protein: CAINDSGMYEQYF.

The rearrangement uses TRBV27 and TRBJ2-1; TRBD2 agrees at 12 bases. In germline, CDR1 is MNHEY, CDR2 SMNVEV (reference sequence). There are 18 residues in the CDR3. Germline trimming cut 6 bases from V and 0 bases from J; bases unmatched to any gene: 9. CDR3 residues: CASSRGLAGPSSYNEQFF. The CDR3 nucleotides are TGTGCCAGCAGCCGAGGACTAGCGGGACCCAGCTCCTACAATGAGCAGTTCTTC.

CDR3 DNA sequence: TGTGCCACCAGCCCAGGGCCTAACTATGGCTACACCTTC. Encoded protein: CATSPGPNYGYTF. This chain uses TRBV15 with TRBJ1-2; a possible D gene is TRBD1 (5 bases). This CDR3 is built from 13 residues. The V end lost 5 bases, the J end lost 0 bases, and 7 bases lay between the germline ends. The germline gives CDR1 LNHNV, CDR2 YYDKDF (reference sequence).

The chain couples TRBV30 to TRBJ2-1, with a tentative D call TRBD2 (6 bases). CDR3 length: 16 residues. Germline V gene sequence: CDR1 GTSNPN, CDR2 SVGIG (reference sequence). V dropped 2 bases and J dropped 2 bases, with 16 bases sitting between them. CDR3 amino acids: CAWSNDVAETYNEQFF. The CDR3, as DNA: TGTGCCTGGAGTAACGATGTAGCGGAGACCTACAATGAGCAGTTCTTC.

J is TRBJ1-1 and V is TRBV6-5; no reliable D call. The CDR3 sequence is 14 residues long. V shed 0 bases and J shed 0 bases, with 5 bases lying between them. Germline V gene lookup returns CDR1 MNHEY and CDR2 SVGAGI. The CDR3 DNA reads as TGTGCCAGCAGTTACTCGCCAGTGAACACTGAAGCTTTCTTT. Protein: CASSYSPVNTEAFF.

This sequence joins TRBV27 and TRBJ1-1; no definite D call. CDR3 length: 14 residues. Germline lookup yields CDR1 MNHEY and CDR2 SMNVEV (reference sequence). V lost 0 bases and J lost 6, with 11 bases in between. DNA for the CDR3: TGTGCCAGCAGTTTATCGTCACGGGTCCCTGAAGCTTTCTTT. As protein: CASSLSSRVPEAFF.

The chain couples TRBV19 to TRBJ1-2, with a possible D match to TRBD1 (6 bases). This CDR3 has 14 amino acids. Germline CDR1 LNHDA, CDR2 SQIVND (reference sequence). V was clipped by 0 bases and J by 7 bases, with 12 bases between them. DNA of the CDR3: TGTGCCAGTAGTATAGAGGCAGGGGCAGGTGGCTACACCTTC. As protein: CASSIEAGAGGYTF.

The DNA for the CDR3 is TGTGCCAGCAGCTTGGATACAGGGGTCGGAAACATTCAGTACTTC. Its protein is CASSLDTGVGNIQYF. The genes are TRBV7-9 and TRBJ2-4; TRBD1 matches at 7 bases. Per the germline V gene, CDR1 is SEHNR and CDR2 is FQNEAQ (reference sequence). The CDR3 totals 15 residues. Trimming cost V 3 bases and J 6 bases; bases outside gene matches: 8.

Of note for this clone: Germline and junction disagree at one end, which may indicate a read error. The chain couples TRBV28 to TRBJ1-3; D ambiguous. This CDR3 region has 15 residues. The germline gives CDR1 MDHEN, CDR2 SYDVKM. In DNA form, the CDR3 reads TGTGCCAGCACCCCTCCTGCGGCCACTGGGAACACCATATATTTT. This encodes CASTPPAATGNTIYF.

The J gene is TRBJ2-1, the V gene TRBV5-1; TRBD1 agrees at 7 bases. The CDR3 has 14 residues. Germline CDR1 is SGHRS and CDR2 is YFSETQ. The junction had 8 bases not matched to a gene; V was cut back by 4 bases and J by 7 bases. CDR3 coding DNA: TGCGCCAGCAGCCCACGACAGGGCGGTAATGAGCAGTTCTTC. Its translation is CASSPRQGGNEQFF.

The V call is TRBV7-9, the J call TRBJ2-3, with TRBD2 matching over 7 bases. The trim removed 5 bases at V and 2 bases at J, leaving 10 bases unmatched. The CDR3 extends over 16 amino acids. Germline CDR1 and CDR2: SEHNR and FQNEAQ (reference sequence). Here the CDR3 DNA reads TGTGCCAGCAGCCCCATAGGGCGGGGGATCACAGATACGCAGTATTTT. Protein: CASSPIGRGITDTQYF.

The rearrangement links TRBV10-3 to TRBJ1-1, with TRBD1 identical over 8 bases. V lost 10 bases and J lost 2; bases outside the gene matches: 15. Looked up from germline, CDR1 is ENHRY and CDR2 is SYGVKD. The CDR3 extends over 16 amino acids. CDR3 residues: CATVWDLTGVNTEAFF. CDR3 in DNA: TGTGCCACCGTATGGGACCTGACAGGGGTAAACACTGAAGCTTTCTTT.

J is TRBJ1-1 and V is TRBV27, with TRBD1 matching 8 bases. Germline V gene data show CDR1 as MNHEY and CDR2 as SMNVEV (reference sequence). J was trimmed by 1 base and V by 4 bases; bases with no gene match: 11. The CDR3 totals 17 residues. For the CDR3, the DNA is TGTGCCAGCAGTTCGCCCTTAAGGACAGGGCGGAACACTGAAGCTTTCTTT. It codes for CASSSPLRTGRNTEAFF.

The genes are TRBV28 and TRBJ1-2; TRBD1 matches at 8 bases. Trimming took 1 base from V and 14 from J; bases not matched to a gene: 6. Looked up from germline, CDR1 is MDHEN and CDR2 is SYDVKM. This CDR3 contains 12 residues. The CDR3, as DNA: TGTGCCAGCAGTTTATTACAGGGGGGTGGAACCTTC. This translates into CASSLLQGGGTF.

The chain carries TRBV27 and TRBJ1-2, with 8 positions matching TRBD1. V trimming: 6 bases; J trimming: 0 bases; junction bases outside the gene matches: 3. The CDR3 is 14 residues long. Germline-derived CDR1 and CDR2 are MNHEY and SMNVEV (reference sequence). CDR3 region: CASRDRVANYGYTF. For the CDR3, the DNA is TGTGCCAGCAGGGACAGGGTGGCTAACTATGGCTACACCTTC.

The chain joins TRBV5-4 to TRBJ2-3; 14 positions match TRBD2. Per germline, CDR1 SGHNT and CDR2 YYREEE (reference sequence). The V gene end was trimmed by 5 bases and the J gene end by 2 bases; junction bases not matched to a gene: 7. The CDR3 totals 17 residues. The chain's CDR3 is CASRAGTSGRNTDTQYF. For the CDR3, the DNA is TGTGCCAGCAGAGCCGGGACTAGCGGGAGAAACACAGATACGCAGTATTTT.

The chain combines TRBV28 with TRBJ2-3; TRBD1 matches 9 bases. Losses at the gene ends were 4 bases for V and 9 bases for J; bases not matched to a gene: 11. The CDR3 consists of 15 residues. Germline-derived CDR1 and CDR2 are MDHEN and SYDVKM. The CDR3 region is CASSSTGTGHETQYF. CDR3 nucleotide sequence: TGTGCCAGCAGTTCAACCGGGACAGGGCATGAGACGCAGTATTTT.

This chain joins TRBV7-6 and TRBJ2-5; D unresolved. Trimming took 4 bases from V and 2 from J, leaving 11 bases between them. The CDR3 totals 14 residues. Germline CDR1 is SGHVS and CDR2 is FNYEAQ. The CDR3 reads CASSSDWVQETQYF. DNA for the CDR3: TGTGCCAGCAGCTCAGACTGGGTTCAAGAGACCCAGTACTTC.

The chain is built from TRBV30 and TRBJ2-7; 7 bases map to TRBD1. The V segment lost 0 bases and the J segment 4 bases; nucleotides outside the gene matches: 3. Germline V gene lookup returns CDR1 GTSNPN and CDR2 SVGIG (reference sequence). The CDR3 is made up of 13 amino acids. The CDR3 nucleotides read TGTGCCTGGAGTGTACAGGGGATGTACGAGCAGTACTTC. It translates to CAWSVQGMYEQYF.

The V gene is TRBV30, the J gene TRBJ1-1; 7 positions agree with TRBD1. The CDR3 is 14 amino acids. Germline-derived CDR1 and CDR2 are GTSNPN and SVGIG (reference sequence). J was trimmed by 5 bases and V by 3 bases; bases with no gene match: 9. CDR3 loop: CAWRKSGGSTEAFF. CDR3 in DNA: TGTGCCTGGAGAAAGTCAGGGGGGTCTACTGAAGCTTTCTTT.

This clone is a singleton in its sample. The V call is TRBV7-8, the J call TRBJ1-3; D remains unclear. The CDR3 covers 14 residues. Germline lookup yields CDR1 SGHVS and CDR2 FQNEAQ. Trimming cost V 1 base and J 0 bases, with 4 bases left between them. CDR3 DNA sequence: TGTGCCAGCAGCTTAGGAGACTCTGGAAACACCATATATTTT. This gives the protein CASSLGDSGNTIYF.

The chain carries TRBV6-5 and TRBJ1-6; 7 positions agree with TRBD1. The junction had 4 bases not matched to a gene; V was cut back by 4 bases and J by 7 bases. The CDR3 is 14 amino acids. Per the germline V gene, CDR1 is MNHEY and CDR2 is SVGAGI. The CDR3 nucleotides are TGTGCCAGCAGTTTAACAGGGGCCAATTCACCCCTCCACTTT. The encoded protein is CASSLTGANSPLHF.

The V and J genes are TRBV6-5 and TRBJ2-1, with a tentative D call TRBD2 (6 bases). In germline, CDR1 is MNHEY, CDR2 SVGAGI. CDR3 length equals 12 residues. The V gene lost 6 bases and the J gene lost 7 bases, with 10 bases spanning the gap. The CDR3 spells CASRSEGNEQFF. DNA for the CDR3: TGTGCCAGCAGGTCGGAGGGGAATGAGCAGTTCTTC.

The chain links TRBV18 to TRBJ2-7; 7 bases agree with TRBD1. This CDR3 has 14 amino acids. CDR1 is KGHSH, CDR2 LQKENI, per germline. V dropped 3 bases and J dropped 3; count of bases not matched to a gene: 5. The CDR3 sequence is CASSPKTGIYEQYF. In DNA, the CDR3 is TGTGCCAGCTCACCGAAGACAGGGATCTACGAGCAGTACTTC. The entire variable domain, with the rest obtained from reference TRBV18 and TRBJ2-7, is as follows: NAGVMQNPRHLVRRRGQEARLRCSPMKGHSHVYWYRQLPEEGLKFMVYLQKENIIDESGMPKERFSAEFPKEGPSILRIQQVVRGDSAAYFCASSPKTGIYEQYFGPGTRLTVT.